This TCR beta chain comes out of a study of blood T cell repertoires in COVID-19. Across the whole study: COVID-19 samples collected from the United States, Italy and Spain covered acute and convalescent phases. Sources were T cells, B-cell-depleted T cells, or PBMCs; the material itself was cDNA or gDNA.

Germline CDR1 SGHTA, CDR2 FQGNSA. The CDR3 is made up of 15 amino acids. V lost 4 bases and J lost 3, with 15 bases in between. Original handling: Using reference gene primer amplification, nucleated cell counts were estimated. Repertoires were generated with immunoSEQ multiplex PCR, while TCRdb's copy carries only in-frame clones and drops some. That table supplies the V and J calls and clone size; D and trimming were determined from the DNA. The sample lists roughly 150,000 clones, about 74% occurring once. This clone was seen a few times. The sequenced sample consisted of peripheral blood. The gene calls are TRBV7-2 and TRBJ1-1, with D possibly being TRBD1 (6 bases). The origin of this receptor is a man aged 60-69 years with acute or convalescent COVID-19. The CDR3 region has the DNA TGTGCCAGCAGCTCATTCCCGGGGGGCTACACTGAAGCTTTCTTT. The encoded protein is CASSSFPGGYTEAFF.